The TCR beta chain under discussion was sequenced for a study of CD8 T cells in ankylosing spondylitis. TCRdb independently ran MiXCR on the 5' RACE reads; one entry per CDR3 protein. The sample includes about 800,000 distinct CDR3 sequences, over 9.5% seen only once; the top ten take approximately 0.5%. Study results and caveats: What seemed typical of ankylosing spondylitis blood was a TCR beta motif built from roughly eight highly homologous variants.

With regard to this clonotype: Its antigen is unknown.

The sample was blood, either unsorted or a sorted T cell fraction (not recorded which). This sequence was found in a male donor with ankylosing spondylitis.

The CDR3 DNA sequence: TGTGCCAGCAGCAGGAGACAGGCCCAGGGTCTTTCTGGGGCCAACGTCCTGACTTTC. Translating it yields CASSRRQAQGLSGANVLTF. V is TRBV11-1 and J is TRBJ2-6, with D possibly being TRBD1 (6 bases). Looked up from germline, CDR1 is SGHAT and CDR2 is FQDESV (reference sequence). V was pared by 5 bases and J by 1 base, with 21 bases between. The CDR3 is made up of 19 amino acids.